The sequence of this T cell receptor (beta chain) was determined in a study of T-cell memory formation after mild COVID-19. TCRdb itself ran the 5' RACE reads through MiXCR, one entry per CDR3 protein. The sample includes about 170,000 distinct CDR3 sequences, 10% to 15% of them seen just once. The CDR3 is 13 amino acids. V lost 1 base, J lost 2 bases, and 4 bases lay in between. The germline V gene has CDR1 SGHRS and CDR2 YFSETQ. V and J are TRBV5-1 and TRBJ2-1, with unresolved D. The specimen was PBMCs or a T cell subset sorted from them (not recorded which). The clonotype originates from a man aged 18 to 29 who had mild COVID-19 (a few samples of this study predate the infection). Cell type and time point are not known. DNA for the CDR3: TGCGCCAGCAGCTTGCAGGCCTACAATGAGCAGTTCTTC. Amino acids: CASSLQAYNEQFF.